These 8 T cell receptor beta chains originate from one sample sequenced in a study of T cell repertoires in cytomegalovirus infection. Via MiXCR, TCRdb re-called the reads, giving one row per CDR3 protein. The sample includes around 740,000 distinct CDR3 sequences, 35% to 45% of them seen just once. Material for sequencing was PBMCs. These receptors all stem from a human donor in good health (CMV status not recorded). Some clones in this sample may be carry-over from other donors' samples.

Only a few counts were recorded for this clonotype. V usage is TRBV12-3 or TRBV12-4 and J usage is TRBJ2-7; no clear D gene. V was clipped by 1 base and J by 3 bases, with 10 bases between them. The CDR3 length is 14 residues. For the CDR3, the DNA is TGTGCCAGCAGTTTAGGCGTTGGTGTCTACGAGCAGTACTTC. This codes for CASSLGVGVYEQYF.

This clonotype occurred a few times. The chain joins TRBV27 to TRBJ2-1, with a possible D match to TRBD1 (5 bases). Germline-derived CDR1 and CDR2 are MNHEY and SMNVEV (reference sequence). Trimming removed 1 base at V and 9 bases at J, with 25 bases between. This CDR3 has 18 amino acids. CDR3 DNA: TGTGCCAGCAGTTTATTATCCCAGACAGTTCTCCCAGTCAGTGAGCAGTTCTTC. Protein sequence: CASSLLSQTVLPVSEQFF.

The CDR3 sequence: CASSHRTGLHTEAFF. The CDR3 DNA reads TGTGCCAGCAGCCATCGGACAGGGTTGCACACTGAAGCTTTCTTT. The genes are TRBV28 and TRBJ1-1; 8 bases line up with TRBD1. Germline V gene lookup returns CDR1 MDHEN and CDR2 SYDVKM. CDR3 size: 15 residues. V dropped 6 bases and J dropped 3; count of bases not matched to a gene: 9. Filled out from reference TRBV28 and TRBJ1-1, the complete variable domain reads DVKVTQSSRYLVKRTGEKVFLECVQDMDHENMFWYRQDPGLGLRLIYFSYDVKMKEKGDIPEGYSVSREKKERFSLILESASTNQTSMYLCASSHRTGLHTEAFFGQGTRLTVV.

This rearrangement joins TRBV24-1 to TRBJ2-1; TRBD1 aligns across 7 bases. The ends lost 5 bases at V and 8 bases at J; junction bases unmatched: 8. The germline CDR1 and CDR2 sequences are KGHDR and SFDVKD. The CDR3 totals 14 residues. The CDR3 spells CATSGGQRVHEQFF. The CDR3 DNA follows: TGTGCCACCAGTGGGGGACAGCGAGTCCATGAGCAGTTCTTC.

The chain joins TRBV7-9 to TRBJ1-2; TRBD1 agrees at 7 bases. The CDR3 totals 14 residues. Trimming at V came to 5 bases and at J to 1 base, leaving 4 bases not matched to a gene. Germline loops: CDR1 SEHNR, CDR2 FQNEAQ (reference sequence). DNA of the CDR3: TGTGCCAGCAGCGTGGGACAGAATAACTATGGCTACACCTTC. It specifies CASSVGQNNYGYTF.

This clonotype was counted only a few times. The chain links TRBV2 to TRBJ2-7, with 7 bases matching TRBD1. The CDR3 has 14 amino acids. Germline values: CDR1 SNHLY, CDR2 FYNNEI. V was clipped by 7 bases and J by 7 bases; unmatched bases: 13. The DNA of the CDR3 is TGTGCCAGCACCAGACAGGGACGGACGCGGGAGCAGTACTTC. Translated, it gives CASTRQGRTREQYF.

This sequence joins TRBV19 and TRBJ2-1, with TRBD2 matching 8 bases. The CDR3 loop spans 16 amino acids. The V gene's germline CDR1 is LNHDA and CDR2 SQIVND (reference sequence). The J segment lost 6 bases and the V segment lost 3 bases, leaving 10 bases of the junction unmatched. CDR3 sequence reads: CASSIQGTSFINEQFF. The CDR3 DNA reads TGTGCCAGTAGTATTCAGGGGACTAGTTTCATCAATGAGCAGTTCTTC.

A few counts support this clonotype. V usage is TRBV5-1 and J usage is TRBJ1-1; no reliable D call. This CDR3 is 13 amino acids long. The ends were cut back, 4 bases at V and 2 bases at J, with 9 bases in the middle. Germline V CDR1 and CDR2: SGHRS, YFSETQ. CDR3 coding DNA: TGCGCCAGCAGCCCTGTAAGTAACACTGAAGCTTTCTTT. Translating gives CASSPVSNTEAFF.